These 18 T cell receptor beta chains share one sample of origin, sequenced in a study of blood T cell repertoires in COVID-19. Using immunoSEQ multiplex PCR, the repertoire was profiled, and TCRdb retains in-frame clones only, with some absent. This table holds tens of thousands of clones, approximately 82% found once. Sequencing used peripheral blood. The receptor source for this set is a woman older than 75 with acute or convalescent COVID-19.

V is TRBV27 and J is TRBJ2-7, with TRBD2 identical over 8 bases. Trimming cost V 2 bases and J 0 bases; bases outside gene matches: 6. The CDR3 loop spans 16 amino acids. The germline CDR1 and CDR2 sequences are MNHEY and SMNVEV (reference sequence). The CDR3 DNA is TGTGCCAGCAGTTTAGTAGCGGGGAGTACCTCCTACGAGCAGTACTTC. Its translation is CASSLVAGSTSYEQYF.

The chain couples TRBV6-5 to TRBJ1-1, with D unclear. Germline assignment: CDR1 MNHEY and CDR2 SVGAGI. The V end lost 0 bases, the J end lost 4 bases, and 12 bases lay between the germline ends. The CDR3 runs 15 residues. The CDR3 DNA reads as TGTGCCAGCAGTTACTCGCTGCGGGGTCGCACTGAAGCTTTCTTT. As protein: CASSYSLRGRTEAFF.

The chain links TRBV19 to TRBJ2-7, with 10 bases identical to TRBD1. V was clipped by 1 base and J by 2 bases; unmatched bases: 2. The CDR3 has 15 amino acids. Germline lookup yields CDR1 LNHDA and CDR2 SQIVND (reference sequence). CDR3: CASSIGTGGTYEQYF. The CDR3 bases are TGTGCCAGTAGTATAGGGACAGGGGGGACCTACGAGCAGTACTTC.

The rearrangement links TRBV18 to TRBJ2-2; 8 bases align to TRBD2. This CDR3 region has 17 residues. The V gene's germline CDR1 is KGHSH and CDR2 LQKENI. Trimming took 3 bases from V and 2 from J; bases not matched to a gene: 8. CDR3 DNA sequence: TGTGCCAGCTCACCCCGGGGGGGCACTATCAACACCGGGGAGCTGTTTTTT. This sequence encodes CASSPRGGTINTGELFF.

The CDR3 region is CASSMVRTTLSYEQYF. The CDR3 nucleotides read TGTGCCAGTAGTATGGTCAGGACAACACTTTCCTACGAGCAGTACTTC. The V call is TRBV19, the J call TRBJ2-7; a weak D match, TRBD1 (5 bases). Germline CDR1 LNHDA, CDR2 SQIVND (reference sequence). This CDR3 comprises 16 residues. Trimming shortened V by 3 bases and J by 1 base, and 16 bases separated the two germline ends. Full variable domain (remainder filled in from reference TRBV19 and TRBJ2-7): DGGITQSPKYLFRKEGQNVTLSCEQNLNHDAMYWYRQDPGQGLRLIYYSQIVNDFQKGDIAEGYSVSREKKESFPLTVTSAQKNPTAFYLCASSMVRTTLSYEQYFGPGTRLTVT.

The rearrangement joins TRBV7-3 to TRBJ2-5; D gene unclear. Trimming took 4 bases from V and 3 from J, leaving 9 bases between them. In germline, CDR1 is SGHTA, CDR2 FQGTGA. The CDR3 spans 13 residues. The CDR3 spells CASSSSTKETQYF. The CDR3 DNA reads as TGTGCCAGCAGCTCAAGTACAAAAGAGACCCAGTACTTC.

This sequence joins TRBV29-1 and TRBJ1-1; D gene ambiguous. With 7 bases removed from V and 8 bases from J, the gap between germline ends came to 20 bases. The germline CDR1 and CDR2 sequences are SQVTM and ANQGSEA. This CDR3 region has 13 residues. The CDR3 DNA reads as TGCAGCGCCGAGGCCCCTCTCCGGGGAGAAGCTTTCTTT. Residues: CSAEAPLRGEAFF.

This chain connects TRBV5-1 to TRBJ2-7; TRBD1 matches 10 bases. Germline loops: CDR1 SGHRS, CDR2 YFSETQ. V was pared by 0 bases and J by 2 bases, with 2 bases of the junction left unmatched. The CDR3 has 15 amino acids. The chain's CDR3 is CASSLVGQGPYEQYF. The DNA for the CDR3 is TGCGCCAGCAGCTTGGTGGGACAGGGGCCCTACGAGCAGTACTTC.

The chain links TRBV27 to TRBJ1-1, with 9 positions matching TRBD1. Germline CDR1 reads MNHEY; CDR2 reads SMNVEV (reference sequence). V gave up 3 bases and J gave up 4 bases; unmatched junction bases: 6. CDR3 length: 15 residues. This chain's CDR3 is CASSFNRGLGTEAFF. The CDR3 DNA reads TGTGCCAGCAGTTTCAACAGGGGGCTCGGCACTGAAGCTTTCTTT.

This clone turned up a few times. The chain has TRBV21-1 and TRBJ1-2; TRBD1, the table's D call, was not compared with the DNA. TRBV21-1 is annotated as a pseudogene. The CDR3 covers 14 residues. CDR3 coding DNA: TGTGCCAGCAGCAGGGGAACAGGGGGCGATGGCTACACCTTC. Its protein product is CASSRGTGGDGYTF.

The chain has TRBV6-5 and TRBJ2-1; TRBD2 matches at 7 bases. This CDR3 region has 14 residues. Germline CDR1 and CDR2: MNHEY and SVGAGI. V shed 6 bases, J shed 3 bases, and the junction held 5 bases outside the gene matches. The chain's CDR3 is CASSLLANYNEQFF. The DNA of the CDR3 is TGTGCCAGCAGCCTACTAGCGAACTACAATGAGCAGTTCTTC.

The chain couples TRBV30 to TRBJ1-6; D possibly corresponds to TRBD1 (6 bases). Trimming cost V 0 bases and J 9 bases, with 21 bases left between them. CDR1 GTSNPN and CDR2 SVGIG come from the germline V gene (reference sequence). CDR3 length: 17 amino acids. This CDR3 is CAWSVGGGRSFVSPLHF. CDR3 coding DNA: TGTGCCTGGAGTGTAGGGGGTGGCCGAAGTTTCGTTTCACCCCTCCACTTT. Complete variable domain (other parts from reference TRBV30 and TRBJ1-6): SQTIHQWPATLVQPVGSPLSLECTVEGTSNPNLYWYRQAAGRGLQLLFYSVGIGQISSEVPQNLSASRPQDRQFILSSKKLLLSDSGFYLCAWSVGGGRSFVSPLHFGNGTRLTVT.

The CDR3 nucleotides are TGTGCTAGTGGTTTTACAGGGGTTGGTCAGCCCCAGCATTTT. This codes for CASGFTGVGQPQHF. The chain couples TRBV12-5 to TRBJ1-5; 7 bases map to TRBD1. Germline CDR1 is LGHNT and CDR2 is FRNRAP. The CDR3 consists of 14 residues. V lost 3 bases to trimming and J lost 6 bases; unmatched junction nucleotides: 5.

V usage is TRBV20-1 and J usage is TRBJ1-4; D may be TRBD1 (5 bases). Trimming removed 4 bases at V and 4 bases at J, with 10 bases between. Germline V gene sequence: CDR1 DFQATT, CDR2 SNEGSKA (reference sequence). The CDR3 extends over 13 amino acids. The CDR3 DNA follows: TGCAGTGCTATTGACAGAATTAATGAAAAACTGTTTTTT. It codes for CSAIDRINEKLFF.

The chain employs TRBV18 and TRBJ1-1; D gene ambiguous. This CDR3 is 13 amino acids long. V lost 4 bases to trimming and J lost 4 bases, with 10 bases between them. Per the germline V gene, CDR1 is KGHSH and CDR2 is LQKENI. The CDR3, as DNA: TGTGCCAGCTCACAGTCGAGAGGCACTGAAGCTTTCTTT. It yields the protein CASSQSRGTEAFF.

The V call is TRBV27, the J call TRBJ2-2; the D is unclear. The CDR3 is made up of 15 amino acids. V lost 3 bases to trimming and J lost 3 bases, with 11 bases between them. From germline, CDR1 is MNHEY and CDR2 SMNVEV (reference sequence). CDR3: CASSFAGGDTGELFF. CDR3 in DNA: TGTGCCAGCAGTTTCGCTGGCGGAGACACCGGGGAGCTGTTTTTT.

The chain has TRBV24-1 and TRBJ1-5; 9 bases match TRBD1. V was pared by 0 bases and J by 3 bases, with 11 bases of the junction left unmatched. CDR3 size: 19 residues. The germline gives CDR1 KGHDR, CDR2 SFDVKD. For the CDR3, the DNA is TGTGCCACCAGTGATTTGGATCCGGACAGGGGAAGTAACAATCAGCCCCAGCATTTT. It codes for CATSDLDPDRGSNNQPQHF.

The rearrangement links TRBV5-6 to TRBJ2-7, with D possibly being TRBD1 (5 bases). The germline V gene has CDR1 SGHDT and CDR2 YYEEEE. Between the trimmed V and J ends, which lost 3 bases and 2 bases, there was a span of 9 bases. This CDR3 has 13 residues. The CDR3 reads CASSSGFAYEQYF. The CDR3 DNA reads TGTGCCAGCAGCTCAGGGTTCGCCTACGAGCAGTACTTC.